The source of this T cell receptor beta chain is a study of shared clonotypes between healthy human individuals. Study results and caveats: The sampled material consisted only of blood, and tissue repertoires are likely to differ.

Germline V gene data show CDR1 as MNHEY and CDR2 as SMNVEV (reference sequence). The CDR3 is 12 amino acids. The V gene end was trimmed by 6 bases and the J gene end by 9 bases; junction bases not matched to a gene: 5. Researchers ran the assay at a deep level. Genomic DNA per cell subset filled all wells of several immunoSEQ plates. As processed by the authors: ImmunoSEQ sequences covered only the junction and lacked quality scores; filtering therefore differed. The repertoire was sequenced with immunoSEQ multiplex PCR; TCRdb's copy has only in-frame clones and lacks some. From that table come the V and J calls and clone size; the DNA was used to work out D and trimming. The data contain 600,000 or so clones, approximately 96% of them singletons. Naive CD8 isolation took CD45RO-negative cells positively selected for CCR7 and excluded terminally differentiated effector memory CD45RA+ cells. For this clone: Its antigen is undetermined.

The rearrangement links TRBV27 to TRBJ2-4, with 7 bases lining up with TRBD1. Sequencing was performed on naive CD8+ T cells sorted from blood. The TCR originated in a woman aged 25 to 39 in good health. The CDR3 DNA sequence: TGTGCCAGCAGAGGGGACAGTATCATTCAGTACTTC. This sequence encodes CASRGDSIIQYF.